This entry concerns a single T cell receptor (beta chain). This clonotype was seen repeatedly, ten times or more. Its cognate antigen has yet to be identified. Base quality data are lacking; no much larger clone is found one base away. TCR beta CDR3 regions were amplified from RNA transcripts. A first-round RT-PCR of the TCR CDR3 used the HTBI primer set with the Qiagen OneStep RT-PCR kit. A second multiplex PCR round built the libraries, followed by size selection and purification. Sequencing of the libraries was done on an Illumina HiSeq2000 using paired-end 100 bp reads. As for how the authors treated the data: SOAPnuke was used to process the raw data, throwing out any read that contained adapters or uncalled bases, had a mean Phred below 15, or lacked an exact constant-primer or identifier match. COPE v1.2.5 was used to merge the high-quality paired reads, and each unique nucleotide sequence was defined as a clonotype. Clonotypes were aligned to IMGT TRBV, TRBD and TRBJ reference segments using MiTCR v1.1. The analysis was restricted to V-J combinations with a frequency above 0.0001, which together covered roughly 99% of the repertoires. The TCS score was defined as F50 (clonal expansion) divided by E x V (chaos), with BLOSUM62-based TCRdist calculated between CDR3 peptides within each V-J. Welch's t-statistics and random forest reduced 514 V-J features to 13, which were used in a naive Bayes classifier (R e1071). The public reads were reprocessed in TCRdb via fastp at Q25 and MiXCR, keeping in-frame beta chains. Each entry merges the rows of one CDR3 protein and shows their most common DNA and genes. These V and J calls originate from TCRdb's pipeline instead of the authors' own analysis. A total of around 500,000 distinct CDR3 sequences appear in this sample, approximately 14% of them only once. About 15% of the sample is in the top ten clones.

The sample belongs to a study of T cells in Graves' hyperthyroidism and ophthalmopathy (dated by TCRdb to about 2019). For the wider study: Peripheral blood samples were taken at initial diagnosis, before any treatment was given. An independent validation cohort of under 20 hyperthyroidism patients and 17 patients who later progressed to ophthalmopathy tested prospective prediction of ophthalmopathy. After blood sampling, hyperthyroidism patients were treated with methimazole at a starting dose of 30 mg daily, and ophthalmopathy patients were treated with high-dose intravenous methylprednisolone. TCR V-J signatures able to tell the groups apart were searched for in a discovery cohort of 90 to 100 patients, of whom about 40 had Graves' ophthalmopathy and 55 to 65 had stable Graves' hyperthyroidism. The paper reports TCR Vbeta CDR3 sequencing of 140 or so peripheral blood samples: 43 ophthalmopathy, under 85 hyperthyroidism and roughly 17 progressor patients. For training and testing, the roughly 100 patients in the discovery cohort were randomly divided in a 7:3 ratio. In addition, the study compared T-cell repertoires in thyroid tissue and in blood from roughly 6 Graves' hyperthyroidism patients.

Overall study outcomes, separate from this receptor: In validation, the model predicted progression to ophthalmopathy with around 71% sensitivity and approximately 72% specificity, a median of approximately 6.7 months before onset. No statistical method was used to fix the sample size in advance, and group allocation was not hidden from the investigators. In cross-validation, a model built on a 13 V-J signature told ophthalmopathy apart from stable hyperthyroidism with approximately 90% sensitivity and around 83% specificity, and in testing the same model reached 80%/75%. Blood samples also contained most of the expanded thyroid clonotypes (frequency above 0.001), which suggests that blood repertoires may reflect thyroid immune responses.

Per the germline V gene, KGHDR is the CDR1 and SFDVKD is the CDR2. There are 15 amino acids in the CDR3, from cysteine to phenylalanine inclusive. This entry keeps only the CDR3 DNA: 45 bases, framed from base 1. At the junction V is shortened by 4 bases and J by 7 bases; bases outside the gene matches: 4. A patient counted as having stable Graves' hyperthyroidism if no progression to ophthalmopathy occurred over 18 months of follow-up. Hyperthyroidism patients were newly diagnosed, with disease duration under 2 months, and aged 18 to 65 years. The study excluded patients with uncontrolled infections, other autoimmune diseases, pregnancy or lactation. Diagnoses were established on the basis of clinical symptoms, serum thyroxine and TRAb, thyroid ultrasound, and orbital computed tomography. PBMCs were isolated from 7.5 to 10 ml of fresh peripheral blood by Ficoll-Paque density gradient centrifugation. Total RNA was extracted with Trizol reagent, and quality was checked on an Agilent 2100 Bioanalyzer.

The chain joins TRBV24-1 to TRBJ2-2; 11 bases in between match TRBD1. Material for sequencing was blood. The source is a woman aged 40 to 49 with Graves' hyperthyroidism. The nucleotide sequence reads TGTGCCACCAGTGACCGGGACAGGGGGTACGGGGAGCTGTTTTTT. The translation is CATSDRDRGYGELFF.